This is a list of T cell receptor beta chains from one sample in a study of T cells after yellow fever vaccination. TCRdb reprocessed the 5' RACE reads via MiXCR and lists one record per CDR3 protein. The sample holds around 350,000 distinct CDR3 sequences, around 6.5% seen once. The sample was PBMCs, taken 5 days after the yellow fever booster vaccination. These receptor sequences come from a young man who received the YFV17D yellow fever vaccine. Both conserved end residues are part of each CDR3. D genes are given only for firm matches. A clone size is listed for some rows: how often the clone was seen (once, few, many), or a class if it is expanded.

J: TRBJ1-4
size: once
V: TRBV12-3/TRBV12-4
D: .
CDR3: CASSQTPGILFF
DNA: TGTGCCAGCAGTCAGACGCCTGGCATACTGTTTTTT

J: TRBJ1-1
size: many
V: TRBV4-2
D: .
CDR3: CASSQALFENTEAFF
DNA: TGTGCCAGCAGCCAGGCCCTTTTTGAGAACACTGAAGCTTTCTTT

J: TRBJ2-1
size: many
V: TRBV7-9
D: .
CDR3: CASSLDGTLGDNEQFF
DNA: TGTGCCAGCAGCTTAGATGGGACGTTGGGGGACAATGAGCAGTTCTTC

J: TRBJ2-1
size: .
V: TRBV4-3
D: .
CDR3: CASSQSGVFRYNEQFF
DNA: TGCGCCAGCAGCCAATCAGGGGTATTTCGCTACAATGAGCAGTTCTTC

J: TRBJ2-7
size: .
V: TRBV4-3
D: .
CDR3: CASSQVWSDTYEQYF
DNA: TGCGCCAGCAGCCAAGTTTGGAGCGACACCTACGAGCAGTACTTC

J: TRBJ2-7
size: few
V: TRBV10-3
D: .
CDR3: CAISGGQTLNEQYF
DNA: TGTGCCATCAGTGGAGGGCAGACTTTGAACGAGCAGTACTTC

J: TRBJ2-2
size: .
V: TRBV10-3
D: .
CDR3: CAISDPRRALAGGELFF
DNA: TGTGCCATCAGTGACCCACGACGGGCACTAGCAGGGGGGGAGCTGTTTTTT

J: TRBJ2-3
size: few
V: TRBV2
D: .
CDR3: CASSAQGTSTDTQYF
DNA: TGTGCCAGCAGCGCGCAGGGAACTAGCACAGATACGCAGTATTTT

J: TRBJ2-2
size: many
V: TRBV5-1
D: .
CDR3: CASSPTREDTGELFF
DNA: TGCGCCAGCAGCCCGACGAGGGAGGATACCGGGGAGCTGTTTTTT

J: TRBJ2-7
size: few
V: TRBV6-2/TRBV6-3
D: TRBD2
CDR3: CASSPGTSGLSSYEQYF
DNA: TGTGCCAGCAGTCCCGGGACTAGCGGCCTTAGCTCCTACGAGCAGTACTTC

J: TRBJ1-5
size: .
V: TRBV27
D: TRBD1
CDR3: CASSGDRGEQPQHF
DNA: TGTGCCAGCAGTGGAGACAGGGGCGAGCAGCCCCAGCATTTT

J: TRBJ2-6
size: .
V: TRBV7-2
D: .
CDR3: CASSLLYPPSGANVLTF
DNA: TGTGCCAGCAGCTTGCTTTACCCCCCCTCTGGGGCCAACGTCCTGACTTTC

J: TRBJ2-7
size: .
V: TRBV7-9
D: .
CDR3: CASSLAPQPRRDEQYF
DNA: TGTGCCAGCAGCTTAGCGCCACAGCCCCGGCGGGACGAGCAGTACTTC

J: TRBJ2-7
size: few
V: TRBV9
D: .
CDR3: CASSVAEGYEQYF
DNA: TGTGCCAGCAGCGTAGCTGAGGGCTACGAGCAGTACTTC

J: TRBJ2-7
size: .
V: TRBV12-3/TRBV12-4
D: .
CDR3: CASSPRQESSYEQYF
DNA: TGTGCCAGCAGCCCAAGACAGGAAAGCTCCTACGAGCAGTACTTC

J: TRBJ2-1
size: many
V: TRBV9
D: .
CDR3: CASSVEGGGPGDEQFF
DNA: TGTGCCAGCAGCGTAGAAGGCGGGGGCCCGGGGGATGAGCAGTTCTTC

J: TRBJ2-2
size: few
V: TRBV7-2
D: .
CDR3: CASSQRLGGSTGELFF
DNA: TGTGCCAGCAGCCAGAGACTAGGGGGATCCACCGGGGAGCTGTTTTTT

J: TRBJ2-5
size: many
V: TRBV12-3/TRBV12-4
D: TRBD1
CDR3: CASSLPGQQETQYF
DNA: TGTGCCAGCAGTTTGCCGGGACAGCAAGAGACCCAGTACTTC

J: TRBJ2-1
size: few
V: TRBV2
D: TRBD1
CDR3: CASSNNRGADEQFF
DNA: TGTGCCAGCAGTAACAACAGGGGCGCCGATGAGCAGTTCTTC

J: TRBJ2-1
size: few
V: TRBV25-1
D: TRBD2
CDR3: CASSDTSYSGNEQFF
DNA: TGTGCCAGCAGCGACACCTCTTATAGCGGGAATGAGCAGTTCTTC

J: TRBJ2-4
size: many
V: TRBV12-3/TRBV12-4
D: .
CDR3: CASRDTSAKNIQYF
DNA: TGTGCCAGCAGGGACACATCAGCCAAAAACATTCAGTACTTC

J: TRBJ1-3
size: many
V: TRBV27
D: .
CDR3: CASSLFRGPLFSGNTIYF
DNA: TGTGCCAGCAGTCTCTTTCGGGGACCACTATTCTCTGGAAACACCATATATTTT

J: TRBJ2-2
size: few
V: TRBV6-6
D: .
CDR3: CASNTWGELFF
DNA: TGTGCCAGCAATACGTGGGGGGAGCTGTTTTTT